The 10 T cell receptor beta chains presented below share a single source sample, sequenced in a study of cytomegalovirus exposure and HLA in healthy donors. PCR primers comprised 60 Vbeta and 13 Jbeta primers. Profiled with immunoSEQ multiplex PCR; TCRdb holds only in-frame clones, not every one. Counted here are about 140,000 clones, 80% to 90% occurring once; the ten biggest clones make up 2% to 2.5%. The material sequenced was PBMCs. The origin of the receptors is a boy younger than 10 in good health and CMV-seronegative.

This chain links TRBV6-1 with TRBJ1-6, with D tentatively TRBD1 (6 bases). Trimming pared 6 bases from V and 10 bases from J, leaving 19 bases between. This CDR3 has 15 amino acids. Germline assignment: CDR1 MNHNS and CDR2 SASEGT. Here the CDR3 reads CASSLMLGAKSPLHF. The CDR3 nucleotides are TGTGCCAGCAGCCTAATGTTGGGGGCAAAGTCACCCCTCCACTTT.

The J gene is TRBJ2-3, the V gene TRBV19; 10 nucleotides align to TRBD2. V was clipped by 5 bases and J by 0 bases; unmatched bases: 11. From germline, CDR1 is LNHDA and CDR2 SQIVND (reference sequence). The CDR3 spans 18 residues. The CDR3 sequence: CASSSVSGGSYSTDTQYF. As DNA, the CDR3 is TGTGCCAGTAGTTCCGTTAGCGGGGGGTCTTATAGCACAGATACGCAGTATTTT.

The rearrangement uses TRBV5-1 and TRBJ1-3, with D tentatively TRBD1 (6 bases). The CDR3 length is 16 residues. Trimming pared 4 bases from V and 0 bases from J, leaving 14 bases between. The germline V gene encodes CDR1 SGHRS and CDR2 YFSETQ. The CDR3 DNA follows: TGCGCCAGCAGCAATTCGCAGGGGTTCTCTGGAAACACCATATATTTT. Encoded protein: CASSNSQGFSGNTIYF. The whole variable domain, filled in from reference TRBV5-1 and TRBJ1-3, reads KAGVTQTPRYLIKTRGQQVTLSCSPISGHRSVSWYQQTPGQGLQFLFEYFSETQRNKGNFPGRFSGRQFSNSRSEMNVSTLELGDSALYLCASSNSQGFSGNTIYFGEGSWLTVV.

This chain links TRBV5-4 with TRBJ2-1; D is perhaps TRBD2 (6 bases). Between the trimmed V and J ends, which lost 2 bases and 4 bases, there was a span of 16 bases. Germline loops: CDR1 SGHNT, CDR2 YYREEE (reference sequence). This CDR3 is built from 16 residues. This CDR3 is CASSLSAAGRYNEQFF. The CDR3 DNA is TGTGCCAGCAGCTTATCGGCGGCGGGGCGGTACAATGAGCAGTTCTTC.

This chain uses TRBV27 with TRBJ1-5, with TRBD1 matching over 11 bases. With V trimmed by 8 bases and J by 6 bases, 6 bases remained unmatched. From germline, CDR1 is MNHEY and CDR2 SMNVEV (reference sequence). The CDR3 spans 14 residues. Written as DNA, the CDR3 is TGTGCCAGCTCCAGGGACAGGGGGTTTCAGCCCCAGCATTTT. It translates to CASSRDRGFQPQHF.

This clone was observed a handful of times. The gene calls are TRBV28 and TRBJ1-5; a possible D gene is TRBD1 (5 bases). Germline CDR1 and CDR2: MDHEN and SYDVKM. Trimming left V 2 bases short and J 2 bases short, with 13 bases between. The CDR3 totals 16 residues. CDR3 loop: CASSLLQGAGNQPQHF. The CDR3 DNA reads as TGTGCCAGCAGTTTACTTCAAGGGGCAGGCAATCAGCCCCAGCATTTT.

The DNA for the CDR3 is TGCAGCGTTGATAAGGGACAGGGGGCCAATGAGCAGTTCTTC. Amino acids: CSVDKGQGANEQFF. V is TRBV29-1 and J is TRBJ2-1; 12 bases agree with TRBD1. Looked up from germline, CDR1 is SQVTM and CDR2 is ANQGSEA. The CDR3 sequence is 14 residues long. V dropped 3 bases and J dropped 6; count of bases not matched to a gene: 3.

The CDR3 sequence is CASSQVARAEAFF. The CDR3 DNA follows: TGTGCCAGCAGCCAAGTTGCCAGGGCTGAAGCTTTCTTT. V gene TRBV14 combines with J gene TRBJ1-1; D perhaps matches TRBD1 (5 bases). This CDR3 is built from 13 residues. Germline-derived CDR1 and CDR2 are SGHDN and FVKESK. The V end was cut by 1 base, the J end by 6 bases, with 9 bases between.

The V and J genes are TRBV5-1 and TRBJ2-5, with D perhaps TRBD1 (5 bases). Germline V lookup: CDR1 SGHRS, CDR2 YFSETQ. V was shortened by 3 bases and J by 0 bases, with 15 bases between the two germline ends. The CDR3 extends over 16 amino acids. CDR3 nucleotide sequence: TGCGCCAGCAGCTCTCCCCCAGGACAACACCAAGAGACCCAGTACTTC. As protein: CASSSPPGQHQETQYF.

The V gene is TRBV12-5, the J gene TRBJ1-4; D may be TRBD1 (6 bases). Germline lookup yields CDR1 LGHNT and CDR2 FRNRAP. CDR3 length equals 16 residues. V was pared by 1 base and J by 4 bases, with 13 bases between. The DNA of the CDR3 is TGTGCTAGTGGTTTGGGTAACAGGGATAGTAATGAAAAACTGTTTTTT. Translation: CASGLGNRDSNEKLFF. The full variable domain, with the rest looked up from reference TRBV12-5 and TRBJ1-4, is DARVTQTPRHKVTEMGQEVTMRCQPILGHNTVFWYRQTMMQGLELLAYFRNRAPLDDSGMPKDRFSAEMPDATLATLKIQPSEPRDSAVYFCASGLGNRDSNEKLFFGSGTQLSVL.